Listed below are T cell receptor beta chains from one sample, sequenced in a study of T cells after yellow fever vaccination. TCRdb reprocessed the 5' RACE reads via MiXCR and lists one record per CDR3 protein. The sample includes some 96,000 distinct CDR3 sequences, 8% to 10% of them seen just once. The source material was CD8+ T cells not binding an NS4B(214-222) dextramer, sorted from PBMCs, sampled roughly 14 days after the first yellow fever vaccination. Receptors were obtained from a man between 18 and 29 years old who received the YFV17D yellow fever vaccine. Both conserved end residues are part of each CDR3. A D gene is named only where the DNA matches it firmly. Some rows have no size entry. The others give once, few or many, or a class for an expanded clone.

cdr3_aa: CSAHQPTDFFELTDTQYF
cdr3_nt: TGCAGTGCTCACCAACCTACCGACTTTTTTGAATTAACAGATACGCAGTATTTT
v_call: TRBV20-1
d_call: NA
j_call: TRBJ2-3
clone_size: NA

cdr3_aa: CASSLGTGTTGELFF
cdr3_nt: TGTGCCAGCAGTTTGGGGACAGGGACAACCGGGGAGCTGTTTTTT
v_call: TRBV27
d_call: TRBD1
j_call: TRBJ2-2
clone_size: NA

cdr3_aa: CASSQAQYLNTEAFF
cdr3_nt: TGCGCCAGCAGCCAAGCCCAGTATTTGAACACTGAAGCTTTCTTT
v_call: TRBV4-1
d_call: NA
j_call: TRBJ1-1
clone_size: few

cdr3_aa: CASSLTGPEQFF
cdr3_nt: TGTGCCAGCAGTTTAACAGGGCCTGAGCAGTTCTTC
v_call: TRBV6-6
d_call: NA
j_call: TRBJ2-1
clone_size: NA

cdr3_aa: CASSYLATSTDTQYF
cdr3_nt: TGTGCCAGCAGTTACCTAGCGACCAGCACAGATACGCAGTATTTT
v_call: TRBV12-3/TRBV12-4
d_call: NA
j_call: TRBJ2-3
clone_size: few

cdr3_aa: CASSLADRGGYTF
cdr3_nt: TGTGCCAGCAGCTTAGCCGACAGGGGGGGCTACACCTTC
v_call: TRBV7-2
d_call: TRBD1
j_call: TRBJ1-2
clone_size: NA

cdr3_aa: CASSFSPYEQYF
cdr3_nt: TGTGCCAGCAGCTTCAGCCCCTACGAGCAGTACTTC
v_call: TRBV7-9
d_call: NA
j_call: TRBJ2-7
clone_size: few

cdr3_aa: CASSGDRTYEQYF
cdr3_nt: TGTGCCAGCAGTGGGGACAGAACCTACGAGCAGTACTTC
v_call: TRBV6-2/TRBV6-3
d_call: TRBD1
j_call: TRBJ2-7
clone_size: NA

cdr3_aa: CSAPVTGETYEQYF
cdr3_nt: TGCAGTGCACCCGTGACAGGGGAAACTTACGAGCAGTACTTC
v_call: TRBV20-1
d_call: TRBD1
j_call: TRBJ2-7
clone_size: few

cdr3_aa: CASSGLTTDTQYF
cdr3_nt: TGTGCCAGCAGTGGACTAACAACAGATACGCAGTATTTT
v_call: TRBV2
d_call: NA
j_call: TRBJ2-3
clone_size: NA

cdr3_aa: CASSLESWGGRETQYF
cdr3_nt: TGTGCCAGCAGCTTAGAATCCTGGGGGGGCCGAGAGACCCAGTACTTC
v_call: TRBV7-2
d_call: NA
j_call: TRBJ2-5
clone_size: many

cdr3_aa: CASSLLSRDTEAFF
cdr3_nt: TGTGCCAGCAGTCTATTAAGTAGAGACACTGAAGCTTTCTTT
v_call: TRBV6-2/TRBV6-3
d_call: NA
j_call: TRBJ1-1
clone_size: NA

cdr3_aa: CASSLDIEQFF
cdr3_nt: TGTGCCAGCAGCTTAGATATTGAGCAGTTCTTC
v_call: TRBV11-2
d_call: NA
j_call: TRBJ2-1
clone_size: many

cdr3_aa: CATRGRGGDSGELFF
cdr3_nt: TGTGCCACCCGGGGCCGGGGGGGTGATTCCGGGGAGCTGTTTTTT
v_call: TRBV25-1
d_call: TRBD2
j_call: TRBJ2-2
clone_size: few

cdr3_aa: CASSPETSGAYNEQFF
cdr3_nt: TGTGCCAGCAGCCCCGAGACTAGCGGGGCATACAATGAGCAGTTCTTC
v_call: TRBV5-4
d_call: TRBD2
j_call: TRBJ2-1
clone_size: NA

cdr3_aa: CASSHPVGNEQFF
cdr3_nt: TGTGCCAGCAGCCATCCAGTGGGTAATGAGCAGTTCTTC
v_call: TRBV11-2
d_call: NA
j_call: TRBJ2-1
clone_size: NA

cdr3_aa: CASSAGQGNTGELFF
cdr3_nt: TGTGCCAGCAGTGCGGGACAGGGGAACACCGGGGAGCTGTTTTTT
v_call: TRBV2
d_call: TRBD1
j_call: TRBJ2-2
clone_size: NA

cdr3_aa: CASSPGTYEQYF
cdr3_nt: TGTGCCAGCAGCCCGGGGACCTACGAGCAGTACTTC
v_call: TRBV5-6
d_call: NA
j_call: TRBJ2-7
clone_size: many

cdr3_aa: CASSYTQGLVGREAFF
cdr3_nt: TGTGCCAGCAGCTACACCCAGGGTCTGGTCGGCCGTGAAGCTTTCTTT
v_call: TRBV5-4
d_call: NA
j_call: TRBJ1-1
clone_size: few

cdr3_aa: CASSARDRPLEQYF
cdr3_nt: TGTGCCAGCAGCGCCCGGGACAGGCCGCTCGAGCAGTACTTC
v_call: TRBV9
d_call: TRBD1
j_call: TRBJ2-7
clone_size: NA

cdr3_aa: CASRKIGENTEAFF
cdr3_nt: TGTGCCAGTAGGAAGATAGGGGAGAACACTGAAGCTTTCTTT
v_call: TRBV19
d_call: NA
j_call: TRBJ1-1
clone_size: few

cdr3_aa: CASCSGREFDNSPLHF
cdr3_nt: TGTGCCAGCTGCTCTGGCAGGGAATTTGATAATTCACCCCTCCACTTT
v_call: TRBV12-3/TRBV12-4
d_call: NA
j_call: TRBJ1-6
clone_size: few

cdr3_aa: CASSFQQETQYF
cdr3_nt: TGTGCCAGCAGTTTTCAGCAAGAGACCCAGTACTTC
v_call: TRBV28
d_call: NA
j_call: TRBJ2-5
clone_size: few

cdr3_aa: CASSLPLQETQYF
cdr3_nt: TGTGCCAGCAGCTTGCCACTCCAAGAGACCCAGTACTTC
v_call: TRBV7-9
d_call: NA
j_call: TRBJ2-5
clone_size: few

cdr3_aa: CASSFEASRNIQYF
cdr3_nt: TGTGCCAGCAGTTTCGAGGCCTCCCGGAACATTCAGTACTTC
v_call: TRBV12-3/TRBV12-4
d_call: NA
j_call: TRBJ2-4
clone_size: many

cdr3_aa: CASSSQRGKSTDTQYF
cdr3_nt: TGTGCCAGCAGCTCTCAGCGGGGAAAATCCACAGATACGCAGTATTTT
v_call: TRBV7-2
d_call: TRBD2
j_call: TRBJ2-3
clone_size: few

cdr3_aa: CARSQNPPGGYTF
cdr3_nt: TGTGCCAGGAGCCAAAATCCGCCCGGTGGCTACACCTTC
v_call: TRBV12-3/TRBV12-4
d_call: NA
j_call: TRBJ1-2
clone_size: NA

cdr3_aa: CASSPRAPPGNTIYF
cdr3_nt: TGTGCCAGCAGCCCCCGGGCACCGCCTGGAAACACCATATATTTT
v_call: TRBV12-3/TRBV12-4
d_call: NA
j_call: TRBJ1-3
clone_size: NA

cdr3_aa: CASSPTPLVVQGAHEQYF
cdr3_nt: TGTGCCAGCTCACCAACCCCCCTGGTCGTGCAGGGGGCCCACGAGCAGTACTTC
v_call: TRBV18
d_call: TRBD1
j_call: TRBJ2-7
clone_size: few

cdr3_aa: CASSPYRPGDTEAFF
cdr3_nt: TGTGCCAGCAGCCCTTATAGGCCGGGGGACACTGAAGCTTTCTTT
v_call: TRBV7-9
d_call: NA
j_call: TRBJ1-1
clone_size: NA

cdr3_aa: CASSLAIQGAGELFF
cdr3_nt: TGTGCCAGCAGCTTAGCTATTCAGGGGGCCGGGGAGCTGTTTTTT
v_call: TRBV7-8
d_call: TRBD1
j_call: TRBJ2-2
clone_size: NA

cdr3_aa: CASSLYGGEQFF
cdr3_nt: TGTGCCAGCAGTTTATATGGTGGCGAGCAGTTCTTC
v_call: TRBV12-3/TRBV12-4
d_call: NA
j_call: TRBJ2-1
clone_size: few

cdr3_aa: CASSLYGQVYNEQFF
cdr3_nt: TGTGCCAGCAGTTTATATGGGCAGGTCTACAATGAGCAGTTCTTC
v_call: TRBV12-3/TRBV12-4
d_call: NA
j_call: TRBJ2-1
clone_size: NA

cdr3_aa: CASSGVETSYEQYF
cdr3_nt: TGTGCCAGCAGCGGGGTGGAGACTAGCTACGAGCAGTACTTC
v_call: TRBV7-3
d_call: NA
j_call: TRBJ2-7
clone_size: NA

cdr3_aa: CASSLGQGIEKLFF
cdr3_nt: TGCGCCAGCAGCTTGGGCCAGGGGATTGAAAAACTGTTTTTT
v_call: TRBV5-1
d_call: NA
j_call: TRBJ1-4
clone_size: many

cdr3_aa: CASSSSGSPQETQYF
cdr3_nt: TGTGCCAGCAGTTCCTCGGGAAGCCCCCAAGAGACCCAGTACTTC
v_call: TRBV6-5
d_call: NA
j_call: TRBJ2-5
clone_size: few

cdr3_aa: CASSPLGSVSYNEQFF
cdr3_nt: TGTGCCAGCAGCCCCCTGGGGAGCGTCTCCTACAATGAGCAGTTCTTC
v_call: TRBV5-4
d_call: NA
j_call: TRBJ2-1
clone_size: few

cdr3_aa: CASSRTRPGSDLHF
cdr3_nt: TGTGCCAGCAGCAGAACAAGGCCGGGGTCAGACCTCCACTTT
v_call: TRBV27
d_call: NA
j_call: TRBJ1-6
clone_size: NA

cdr3_aa: CASSLGLSKGNEQFF
cdr3_nt: TGTGCCAGCAGTTTGGGACTCTCGAAAGGCAATGAGCAGTTCTTC
v_call: TRBV28
d_call: NA
j_call: TRBJ2-1
clone_size: few

cdr3_aa: CASSLKEGGAGGGAEAFF
cdr3_nt: TGCGCCAGCAGCTTGAAAGAGGGGGGCGCGGGGGGTGGCGCTGAAGCTTTCTTT
v_call: TRBV5-1
d_call: NA
j_call: TRBJ1-1
clone_size: NA

cdr3_aa: CASGLVRRADTYGYTF
cdr3_nt: TGTGCTAGTGGTTTGGTACGACGGGCAGACACTTATGGCTACACCTTC
v_call: TRBV12-5
d_call: NA
j_call: TRBJ1-2
clone_size: few